The present entry profiles one TCR beta chain with its context. These data belong to a study of blood T cell repertoires in COVID-19. Clones were read by immunoSEQ multiplex PCR, and TCRdb kept only the in-frame ones, dropping some. The table lists roughly 320,000 clones, around 84% of them singletons. The CDR3 length is 12 residues. The germline V gene has CDR1 KGHDR and CDR2 SFDVKD. Trimming shortened V by 6 bases and J by 5 bases, and 9 bases separated the two germline ends. Sequencing used PBMCs or T cells enriched from blood (not recorded which). The V call is TRBV24-1, the J call TRBJ1-2; TRBD1 is a possible D gene (6 bases). This TCR derives from a man under 40 who had recovered from COVID-19. The CDR3 DNA sequence: TGTGCCACCAGTTTACAGGGTTATGGCTACACCTTC. Its protein product is CATSLQGYGYTF.